Presented here are 18 T cell receptor beta chains from one specimen sequenced in a study of Ad26.COV2.S vaccination and SARS-CoV-2 variants. The treatment is: some 20 received Ad26.COV2.S at low or high dose, single or two shots; roughly five received placebo; per-sample allocation not given. Sampling occurred on day 63 after the first vaccine or placebo injection. Generated by immunoSEQ multiplex PCR, the TCRdb table keeps only in-frame clones and is missing some. The table includes approximately 420,000 clones, roughly nine tenths detected once. The specimen was peripheral blood, collected in a trial of Ad26.COV2.S vaccine versus placebo. Source of these receptors: a person between 18 and 65 years old who received the Ad26.COV2.S COVID-19 vaccine or a placebo.

This clone showed up just once. The V and J genes are TRBV10-3 and TRBJ2-5; TRBD1 matches at 9 bases. Germline V lookup: CDR1 ENHRY, CDR2 SYGVKD. This CDR3 comprises 16 residues. After removal of 6 bases from V and 1 base from J, the junction contained 9 bases not matched to a gene. The CDR3 here is CAIRGAGTGLQETQYF. The DNA of the CDR3 is TGTGCCATCAGGGGGGCCGGGACAGGGCTCCAAGAGACCCAGTACTTC.

The count of this clone is one. The chain joins TRBV6-5 to TRBJ1-2; D uncertain. The CDR3 consists of 12 residues. With 6 bases removed from V and 5 bases from J, the gap between germline ends came to 10 bases. Looked up from germline, CDR1 is MNHEY and CDR2 is SVGAGI. This CDR3 is CASRGDKYGYTF. In DNA form, the CDR3 reads TGTGCCAGCAGGGGCGACAAATATGGCTACACCTTC.

V is TRBV30 and J is TRBJ2-7; the D gene is possibly TRBD2 (6 bases). Germline V lookup: CDR1 GTSNPN, CDR2 SVGIG (reference sequence). Trimming stripped 3 bases from V and 4 bases from J, with 25 bases between. The CDR3 contains 17 residues. The CDR3 region is CAWSRGWGTQRRYEQYF. DNA of the CDR3: TGTGCCTGGAGCCGGGGGTGGGGGACGCAAAGACGGTACGAGCAGTACTTC.

This sequence joins TRBV2 and TRBJ1-1; D gene unclear. V was clipped by 6 bases and J by 4 bases, with 15 bases between them. The germline V gene encodes CDR1 SNHLY and CDR2 FYNNEI. This CDR3 spans 14 amino acids. CDR3 residues: CASRGTRASTEAFF. The CDR3 nucleotides read TGTGCCAGCAGGGGCACTCGGGCCTCCACTGAAGCTTTCTTT.

This rearrangement joins TRBV11-2 to TRBJ1-4; no firm D call. Germline assignment: CDR1 SGHAT and CDR2 FQNNGV. With 3 bases removed from V and 8 bases from J, the gap between germline ends came to 25 bases. The CDR3 runs to 18 residues. CDR3 residues: CASSFGKFSRGIQEKLFF. In DNA form, the CDR3 reads TGTGCCAGCAGCTTCGGCAAATTCTCTCGCGGAATTCAGGAAAAACTGTTTTTT.

This chain connects TRBV19 to TRBJ1-3; D possibly corresponds to TRBD1 (5 bases). V lost 4 bases and J lost 2, with 18 bases in between. This CDR3 spans 17 amino acids. Germline CDR1 reads LNHDA; CDR2 reads SQIVND (reference sequence). The CDR3 DNA is TGTGCCAGTAGTACGGACACCAAGGGGTTCCCTGGAAACACCATATATTTT. Its protein product is CASSTDTKGFPGNTIYF.

The V call is TRBV6-5, the J call TRBJ2-7, with D maybe TRBD1 (6 bases). The CDR3 runs to 13 residues. Trimming stripped 4 bases from V and 4 bases from J, with 11 bases between. In germline, CDR1 is MNHEY, CDR2 SVGAGI. CDR3: CASSSGTTYEQYF. As DNA, the CDR3 is TGTGCCAGCAGTTCCGGGACAACTTACGAGCAGTACTTC.

The rearrangement links TRBV11-2 to TRBJ2-1; D remains unclear. V lost 2 bases and J lost 1, with 9 bases in between. The V gene's germline CDR1 is SGHAT and CDR2 FQNNGV. This CDR3 contains 15 residues. Here the CDR3 reads CASSLIQMSYNEQFF. The CDR3 nucleotides are TGTGCCAGCAGCTTAATCCAGATGTCCTACAATGAGCAGTTCTTC.

The chain is built from TRBV19 and TRBJ2-1, with D perhaps given as TRBD1 or TRBD2 (5 bases each). V was cut by 0 bases and J by 1 base, with 7 bases left in between. Germline V gene lookup returns CDR1 LNHDA and CDR2 SQIVND (reference sequence). This CDR3 has 15 amino acids. CDR3 region: CASSIERGSYNEQFF. The CDR3 DNA sequence: TGTGCCAGTAGTATAGAGAGGGGATCCTACAATGAGCAGTTCTTC.

Here the CDR3 DNA reads TGCAGCGTTGGTGAGGGAGAGACCCAGTACTTC. Its translation: CSVGEGETQYF. The chain is built from TRBV29-1 and TRBJ2-5, with a possible D match to TRBD2 (5 bases). The CDR3 sequence is 11 residues long. The germline CDR1 and CDR2 sequences are SQVTM and ANQGSEA. Trimming shortened V by 4 bases and J by 4 bases, and 7 bases separated the two germline ends.

The CDR3 loop is CASSIGSGHDTEAFF. CDR3 coding DNA: TGTGCCAGTAGTATAGGATCGGGGCATGACACTGAAGCTTTCTTT. V is TRBV19 and J is TRBJ1-1; maybe TRBD1 (5 bases). V shed 1 base and J shed 3 bases, with 12 bases lying between them. The CDR3 contains 15 residues. The germline V gene has CDR1 LNHDA and CDR2 SQIVND (reference sequence).

As DNA, the CDR3 is TGTGCCAGCAGCCTCTTCACTGAAGCTTTCTTT. Amino acids: CASSLFTEAFF. The rearrangement uses TRBV5-5 and TRBJ1-1; unclear D gene. The CDR3 covers 11 residues. Per germline, CDR1 SGHKS and CDR2 YYEKEE (reference sequence). V was shortened by 4 bases and J by 4 bases, with 5 bases between the two germline ends. The whole variable domain, filled in from reference TRBV5-5 and TRBJ1-1, reads DAGVTQSPTHLIKTRGQQVTLRCSPISGHKSVSWYQQVLGQGPQFIFQYYEKEERGRGNFPDRFSARQFPNYSSELNVNALLLGDSALYLCASSLFTEAFFGQGTRLTVV.

The chain uses TRBV6-2 or TRBV6-3 and TRBJ1-1; D unclear. V was pared by 0 bases and J by 4 bases, with 18 bases between. Germline CDR1 reads MNHEY; CDR2 reads SVGEGT. The length of the CDR3 is 17 residues. The CDR3 nucleotides are TGTGCCAGCAGTTACTCCCAGGTCTACTCTGAAGCCACTGAAGCTTTCTTT. Amino acids: CASSYSQVYSEATEAFF.

The CDR3 sequence is CASSKYQGALNTEAFF. CDR3 nucleotide sequence: TGTGCCAGCAGCAAATATCAGGGGGCATTGAACACTGAAGCTTTCTTT. V is TRBV21-1 and J is TRBJ1-1; TRBD1, as called in the table, went unchecked against the DNA. TRBV21-1 is recorded as a pseudogene. This CDR3 is built from 16 residues.

This clone is a singleton in its sample. The chain has TRBV6-5 and TRBJ2-7; 9 nucleotides agree with TRBD1. This CDR3 is built from 15 residues. The trim removed 2 bases at V and 1 base at J, leaving 3 bases unmatched. The germline V gene has CDR1 MNHEY and CDR2 SVGAGI. CDR3 residues: CASSYRDRASYEQYF. CDR3 bases: TGTGCCAGCAGTTACCGGGACAGGGCATCCTACGAGCAGTACTTC.

The chain joins TRBV21-1 to TRBJ2-1. TRBV21-1 is tagged as a pseudogene. This CDR3 is built from 13 residues. The CDR3 here is CASKDGSNNEQFF. The CDR3 nucleotides are TGTGCCAGCAAGGACGGCAGTAACAATGAGCAGTTCTTC.

This CDR3 is CASSQDPGTGENTEAFF. The CDR3, as DNA: TGCGCCAGCAGCCAAGATCCAGGGACAGGGGAGAACACTGAAGCTTTCTTT. This chain links TRBV4-1 with TRBJ1-1, with TRBD1 matching 10 bases. CDR1 is MGHRA and CDR2 is YSYEKL in the germline V gene. V gave up 0 bases and J gave up 1 base; unmatched junction bases: 5. The CDR3 sequence is 17 residues long.

V is TRBV27 and J is TRBJ1-1; D is uncertain. CDR3 length: 16 amino acids. V shed 4 bases and J shed 1 base, with 16 bases lying between them. CDR1 and CDR2 from the germline V gene are MNHEY and SMNVEV (reference sequence). CDR3 DNA: TGTGCCAGCAGTTCCTATGGACGGACGCCGAACACTGAAGCTTTCTTT. This translates into CASSSYGRTPNTEAFF.